Below are 4 T cell receptor beta chains sequenced from a single sample in a study of T cells in tumors after PD-1 blockade. The protocol was immunoSEQ multiplex PCR, while the TCRdb copy is restricted to in-frame clones and leaves out a portion. This table holds tens of thousands of clones, just under 80% found once. The input for sequencing was PBMCs, taken before anti-PD-1 treatment. All receptors come from a human donor with basal cell carcinoma.

V gene TRBV7-9 combines with J gene TRBJ2-2, with TRBD2 as a possible D gene (5 bases). CDR1 and CDR2 (germline): SEHNR, FQNEAQ (reference sequence). The CDR3 has 14 amino acids. Trimming removed 2 bases at V and 2 bases at J, with 6 bases between. The CDR3 region is CASSLLANTGELFF. The DNA for the CDR3 is TGTGCCAGCAGCTTACTAGCAAACACCGGGGAGCTGTTTTTT.

The chain couples TRBV19 to TRBJ1-3, with D unresolved. Germline values: CDR1 LNHDA, CDR2 SQIVND (reference sequence). The CDR3 is 13 amino acids. V was trimmed by 3 bases and J by 2 bases, leaving 5 bases between them. CDR3 loop: CASSINPGNTIYF. CDR3 nucleotides: TGTGCCAGTAGTATCAATCCTGGAAACACCATATATTTT.

The chain couples TRBV30 to TRBJ1-2; TRBD1 agrees at 7 bases. This CDR3 region has 13 residues. After removal of 2 bases from V and 8 bases from J, the junction contained 8 bases not matched to a gene. Germline V lookup: CDR1 GTSNPN, CDR2 SVGIG (reference sequence). The CDR3 reads CAWSRTGVGGYTF. Written as DNA, the CDR3 is TGTGCCTGGAGTAGAACAGGGGTGGGAGGCTACACCTTC. Complete variable domain (other parts from reference TRBV30 and TRBJ1-2): SQTIHQWPATLVQPVGSPLSLECTVEGTSNPNLYWYRQAAGRGLQLLFYSVGIGQISSEVPQNLSASRPQDRQFILSSKKLLLSDSGFYLCAWSRTGVGGYTFGSGTRLTVV.

The chain couples TRBV20-1 to TRBJ2-7; TRBD2 might be the D (6 bases). This CDR3 comprises 11 residues. The ends were cut back, 3 bases at V and 6 bases at J, with 9 bases in the middle. From germline, CDR1 is DFQATT and CDR2 SNEGSKA (reference sequence). DNA of the CDR3: TGCAGTGCTAGGCAGGGAGGCGAGCAGTACTTC. This gives the protein CSARQGGEQYF.